The 28 T cell receptor beta chains presented below share a single source sample, sequenced in a study of blood T cell repertoires in COVID-19. Sequencing was performed with immunoSEQ multiplex PCR; in TCRdb, only in-frame clones are kept and a portion is missing. Here the sample spans around 100,000 clones, roughly 87% being singletons. The sequenced material came from peripheral blood. Receptors originate from a woman aged 55-70 years with acute or convalescent COVID-19.

The chain has TRBV3-1 (or the pseudogene TRBV3-2) and TRBJ1-6; perhaps TRBD1 as D (6 bases). The CDR3 spans 15 residues. The V end lost 2 bases, the J end lost 7 bases, and 12 bases lay between the germline ends. Germline CDR1 is LGHDT and CDR2 is YNNKEL (reference sequence). The CDR3: CASSQTGRGNSPLHF. The CDR3 DNA is TGTGCCAGCAGCCAAACAGGGCGGGGGAATTCACCCCTCCACTTT.

This chain joins TRBV6-5 and TRBJ1-4, with D maybe TRBD1 (5 bases). V was clipped by 4 bases and J by 7 bases, with 16 bases between them. In germline, CDR1 is MNHEY, CDR2 SVGAGI. The CDR3 spans 15 residues. CDR3 in DNA: TGTGCCAGCAGTTCGACAACAGGATTGGGTGAAAAACTGTTTTTT. It encodes CASSSTTGLGEKLFF.

This rearrangement joins TRBV12-3 or TRBV12-4 to TRBJ2-7; the D gene is possibly TRBD2 (5 bases). The CDR3 runs to 12 residues. V was trimmed by 6 bases and J by 6 bases, leaving 12 bases between them. The CDR3 nucleotides are TGTGCCAGCAGCAGGACTGGAGTCGAGCAGTACGTC. Its protein is CASSRTGVEQYV.

The CDR3: CASSLDAGRSPRFF. The CDR3 region has the DNA TGTGCCAGCAGCTTGGACGCGGGACGGTCCCCAAGGTTCTTC. V is TRBV5-4 and J is TRBJ2-1; tentatively, D is TRBD2 (6 bases). The CDR3 is 14 residues long. The V end lost 0 bases, the J end lost 15 bases, and 19 bases lay between the germline ends. Germline assignment: CDR1 SGHNT and CDR2 YYREEE (reference sequence).

This chain joins TRBV7-3 and TRBJ2-1; 11 nucleotides match TRBD2. Germline trimming cut 2 bases from V and 14 bases from J; bases unmatched to any gene: 5. Per the germline V gene, CDR1 is SGHTA and CDR2 is FQGTGA. The CDR3 runs to 13 residues. Here the CDR3 reads CASSLLAGGAEFF. In DNA form, the CDR3 reads TGTGCCAGCAGCTTACTAGCGGGAGGTGCCGAGTTCTTC.

This clone was detected once. The CDR3 sequence is CASSSSLGAGGGYTF. Written as DNA, the CDR3 is TGTGCCAGCAGTTCCAGTCTAGGGGCAGGGGGAGGCTACACCTTC. The chain couples TRBV27 to TRBJ1-2; TRBD1 aligns across 7 bases. The CDR3 totals 15 residues. V lost 4 bases and J lost 8; bases outside the gene matches: 13. Germline CDR1 reads MNHEY; CDR2 reads SMNVEV (reference sequence).

The chain uses TRBV27 and TRBJ2-2; D is undetermined. CDR1 is MNHEY and CDR2 is SMNVEV in the germline V gene (reference sequence). Trimming took off 10 bases at V and 5 bases at J, with 17 bases between the two ends. The CDR3 has 14 residues. DNA for the CDR3: TGTGCCACCAAACCCTCGCGCCCGACCGGGGAGCTGTTTTTT. Translating gives CATKPSRPTGELFF.

This chain uses TRBV25-1 with TRBJ2-1, with TRBD1 matching over 7 bases. Germline assignment: CDR1 MGHDK and CDR2 SYGVNS. This CDR3 spans 14 amino acids. Losses at the gene ends were 6 bases for V and 8 bases for J; bases not matched to a gene: 10. For the CDR3, the DNA is TGTGCCAGCAGACAAACGGGGACAGCCCATGAGCAGTTCTTC. Translating it yields CASRQTGTAHEQFF.

This rearrangement joins TRBV5-5 to TRBJ2-7; 7 positions match TRBD2. CDR3 length equals 13 residues. Losses at the gene ends were 0 bases for V and 4 bases for J; bases not matched to a gene: 1. Germline V gene sequence: CDR1 SGHKS, CDR2 YYEKEE (reference sequence). CDR3 in amino acids: CASSLVGGYEQYF. DNA of the CDR3: TGTGCCAGCAGCTTGGTGGGGGGGTACGAGCAGTACTTC.

The chain carries TRBV5-4 and TRBJ2-1, with TRBD2 matching 10 bases. V shed 5 bases and J 4 bases; nucleotides not matched to a gene: 6. Germline V gives CDR1 SGHNT, CDR2 YYREEE (reference sequence). This CDR3 has 15 amino acids. The CDR3 region is CASSLELAGYNEQFF. The CDR3, as DNA: TGTGCCAGCAGTTTAGAACTAGCGGGGTACAATGAGCAGTTCTTC.

The chain carries TRBV20-1 and TRBJ1-2; D uncertain. The V end lost 3 bases, the J end lost 8 bases, and 7 bases lay between the germline ends. The CDR3 is made up of 10 amino acids. In germline, CDR1 is DFQATT, CDR2 SNEGSKA (reference sequence). The chain's CDR3 is CSAREAGYTF. The CDR3 nucleotides are TGCAGTGCTAGGGAGGCGGGCTACACCTTC.

The chain combines TRBV5-8 with TRBJ2-3; tentative D call: TRBD2 (6 bases). Germline lookup yields CDR1 SGHTS and CDR2 YDEGEE. V gave up 9 bases and J gave up 0 bases, with 17 bases separating them. This CDR3 is built from 15 residues. The CDR3 bases are TGTGCCACCCTATCAGGAGGGGTTAGCACAGATACGCAGTATTTT. Translation gives CATLSGGVSTDTQYF.

With respect to this clone: Germline is not matched at one junction end, which may reflect a read error. The chain is built from TRBV12-3 or TRBV12-4 and TRBJ1-3; no firm D call. The CDR3 contains 11 residues. The CDR3 spells CASSVVAVANF. DNA for the CDR3: TGTGCCAGCTCCGTGGTAGCGGTTGCTAATTTT.

This clone was counted a few times. The rearrangement uses TRBV19 and TRBJ2-2; a possible D gene is TRBD2 (5 bases). V was cut by 4 bases and J by 5 bases, with 11 bases left in between. The CDR3 totals 14 residues. Germline CDR1 reads LNHDA; CDR2 reads SQIVND (reference sequence). The CDR3 spells CASSTTRTTGELFF. CDR3 bases: TGTGCCAGTAGTACCACTAGGACGACCGGGGAGCTGTTTTTT. The full variable domain, with the rest looked up from reference TRBV19 and TRBJ2-2, is DGGITQSPKYLFRKEGQNVTLSCEQNLNHDAMYWYRQDPGQGLRLIYYSQIVNDFQKGDIAEGYSVSREKKESFPLTVTSAQKNPTAFYLCASSTTRTTGELFFGEGSRLTVL.

This clone came up many times. The J gene is TRBJ1-2, the V gene TRBV6-5; D unclear. The CDR3 contains 13 residues. CDR1 and CDR2 (germline): MNHEY, SVGAGI. The V end was cut by 0 bases, the J end by 8 bases, with 10 bases between. The CDR3 sequence is CASSYSWGDGYTF. The CDR3 DNA reads TGTGCCAGCAGTTACTCTTGGGGAGACGGCTACACCTTC.

With regard to this clone: Other DNA sequences from this sample encode an identical CDR3 as well. This chain uses TRBV3-1 (or the pseudogene TRBV3-2) with TRBJ2-3; the match to TRBD2 covers 11 bases. The V and J ends lost 4 bases and 4 bases, in that order; junction bases with no gene match: 1. CDR1 and CDR2 (germline): LGHDT, YNNKEL (reference sequence). This CDR3 has 14 residues. CDR3 in amino acids: CASSLGLAADTQYF. The CDR3 region has the DNA TGTGCCAGCAGCCTGGGACTAGCGGCAGATACGCAGTATTTT.

The rearrangement uses TRBV19 and TRBJ2-1; D not resolved. The germline V gene has CDR1 LNHDA and CDR2 SQIVND (reference sequence). The CDR3 sequence is 15 residues long. Deletions cut 3 bases from V and 5 bases from J, with 14 bases between. The CDR3, as DNA: TGTGCCAGTAGTATGATCTGGGCAGGAAACAATGAGCAGTTCTTC. It is translated as CASSMIWAGNNEQFF. Complete variable domain (other parts from reference TRBV19 and TRBJ2-1): DGGITQSPKYLFRKEGQNVTLSCEQNLNHDAMYWYRQDPGQGLRLIYYSQIVNDFQKGDIAEGYSVSREKKESFPLTVTSAQKNPTAFYLCASSMIWAGNNEQFFGPGTRLTVL.

The CDR3 here is CATSRDLAVQETQYF. CDR3 nucleotides: TGTGCCACCAGCAGAGATTTAGCGGTACAAGAGACCCAGTACTTC. This chain joins TRBV15 and TRBJ2-5; a possible D gene is TRBD2 (6 bases). Per germline, CDR1 LNHNV and CDR2 YYDKDF (reference sequence). The CDR3 covers 15 residues. With 0 bases removed from V and 2 bases from J, the gap between germline ends came to 10 bases.

J is TRBJ1-1 and V is TRBV19; 9 bases map to TRBD1. In germline, CDR1 is LNHDA, CDR2 SQIVND (reference sequence). The J segment lost 5 bases and the V segment lost 9 bases, leaving 10 bases of the junction unmatched. The CDR3 spans 14 residues. The CDR3 bases are TGTGCCAGCGAAAAACAGGGGGCGGGTACTGAAGCTTTCTTT. As protein: CASEKQGAGTEAFF.

V usage is TRBV7-2 and J usage is TRBJ2-7; 7 nucleotides line up with TRBD2. Germline V gene sequence: CDR1 SGHTA, CDR2 FQGNSA. Unmatched junction bases numbered 6, after V lost 1 base and J lost 0 bases. This CDR3 has 16 residues. The DNA of the CDR3 is TGTGCCAGCAGCTTAGGGGGGGGACGGTCCTCCTACGAGCAGTACTTC. This codes for CASSLGGGRSSYEQYF.

The V and J genes are TRBV3-1 (or the pseudogene TRBV3-2) and TRBJ2-1; 7 positions match TRBD2. From germline, CDR1 is LGHDT and CDR2 YNNKEL (reference sequence). With 2 bases clipped from V and 12 bases from J, the junction kept 7 bases outside the gene matches. This CDR3 region has 13 residues. As DNA, the CDR3 is TGTGCCAGCAGCCAACTTCGGACTAGTAGGCAGTTCTTC. As protein: CASSQLRTSRQFF.

This clone was seen a single time. The V call is TRBV28, the J call TRBJ1-2, with TRBD1 as a possible D gene (6 bases). V was trimmed by 5 bases and J by 4 bases, leaving 11 bases between them. This CDR3 has 13 amino acids. Germline V gives CDR1 MDHEN, CDR2 SYDVKM. CDR3 protein: CASSPGTFYGYTF. The CDR3, as DNA: TGTGCCAGCAGTCCGGGGACATTCTATGGCTACACCTTC.

The genes are TRBV6-1 and TRBJ1-4, with 12 bases identical to TRBD1. The CDR3 totals 19 residues. CDR1 is MNHNS and CDR2 is SASEGT in the germline V gene. J lost 8 bases, V lost 2 bases, and 15 bases had no gene match. The DNA for the CDR3 is TGTGCCAGCAGTGAAAATATCTGGGGGACAGGGGGCGCTGAGGAAAAACTGTTTTTT. Its protein is CASSENIWGTGGAEEKLFF.

In DNA, the CDR3 is TGTGCCACCGGGACAGCCAGCAATCAGCCCCAGCATTTT. This encodes CATGTASNQPQHF. The J gene is TRBJ1-5, the V gene TRBV24-1, with 7 nucleotides matching TRBD1. Germline-derived CDR1 and CDR2 are KGHDR and SFDVKD. The V segment lost 9 bases and the J segment 1 base; nucleotides outside the gene matches: 2. The CDR3 consists of 13 residues.

The V and J genes are TRBV18 and TRBJ2-7; the D is unclear. Trimming shortened V by 6 bases and J by 4 bases, and 13 bases separated the two germline ends. The CDR3 totals 13 residues. CDR1 KGHSH and CDR2 LQKENI come from the germline V gene. CDR3 in amino acids: CASSPLGQYEQYF. The CDR3 DNA sequence: TGTGCCAGCTCCCCCCTAGGCCAGTACGAGCAGTACTTC. The whole variable domain, remainder taken from reference TRBV18 and TRBJ2-7, is NAGVMQNPRHLVRRRGQEARLRCSPMKGHSHVYWYRQLPEEGLKFMVYLQKENIIDESGMPKERFSAEFPKEGPSILRIQQVVRGDSAAYFCASSPLGQYEQYFGPGTRLTVT.

The gene calls are TRBV3-1 (or the pseudogene TRBV3-2) and TRBJ1-2; possible D gene TRBD1, 5 bases. CDR1 is LGHDT and CDR2 is YNNKEL in the germline V gene (reference sequence). The V end lost 4 bases, the J end lost 5 bases, and 11 bases lay between the germline ends. This CDR3 is built from 13 residues. DNA of the CDR3: TGTGCCAGCAGCCCCTCGCGGACATATGGCTACACCTTC. Protein: CASSPSRTYGYTF.

The V gene is TRBV20-1, the J gene TRBJ2-7; 8 bases match TRBD1. Unmatched junction bases numbered 6, after V lost 3 bases and J lost 2 bases. Germline V gene lookup returns CDR1 DFQATT and CDR2 SNEGSKA (reference sequence). The CDR3 contains 14 residues. The DNA for the CDR3 is TGCAGTGCTAGTCCCCAGGGGGCTCCCTACGAGCAGTACTTC. Translating gives CSASPQGAPYEQYF.

The rearrangement joins TRBV7-9 to TRBJ2-4; 7 positions agree with TRBD1. V trimming: 1 base; J trimming: 8 bases; junction bases outside the gene matches: 2. The CDR3 is 13 amino acids. Germline CDR1 is SEHNR and CDR2 is FQNEAQ (reference sequence). The CDR3, as DNA: TGTGCCAGCAGCTTAGGGACAGGAGACATTCAGTACTTC. Its protein is CASSLGTGDIQYF.